One and the same sample provided the 13 T cell receptor beta chains below, sequenced in a study of neoadjuvant nivolumab and ipilimumab in lung cancer. Libraries were prepared by immunoSEQ multiplex PCR; TCRdb keeps only in-frame clonotypes and omits some of them. The repertoire holds about 28,000 clones, with 76% as singletons. Sequences were derived from tumor tissue, sampled after neoadjuvant nivolumab, alone or with ipilimumab, at or shortly before surgery. These receptors came from an adult with non-small cell lung cancer.

As DNA, the CDR3 is TGCGCCAGCAGCCAAGGAGGGGGGACAGGGACCTACGAGCAGTACTTC. Residues: CASSQGGGTGTYEQYF. This chain joins TRBV4-1 and TRBJ2-7, with 9 positions matching TRBD1. Trimming at V came to 1 base and at J to 2 bases, leaving 6 bases not matched to a gene. The length of the CDR3 is 16 residues. Germline assignment: CDR1 MGHRA and CDR2 YSYEKL.

V and J are TRBV5-1 and TRBJ2-7; 7 bases are a match to TRBD1. Germline V gives CDR1 SGHRS, CDR2 YFSETQ. CDR3 length: 15 residues. The J segment lost 3 bases and the V segment lost 2 bases, leaving 8 bases of the junction unmatched. The CDR3 coding sequence is TGCGCCAGCAGCTTTCGAGTGACAGGGAACTACGAGCAGTACTTC. This translates into CASSFRVTGNYEQYF.

The genes are TRBV5-1 and TRBJ2-2, with no clear D. Germline CDR1 is SGHRS and CDR2 is YFSETQ. Trimming removed 4 bases from V and 0 bases from J, with 7 bases in between. The CDR3 loop spans 14 amino acids. The CDR3 loop reads CASSGRTNTGELFF. CDR3 in DNA: TGCGCCAGCAGCGGCCGAACGAACACCGGGGAGCTGTTTTTT.

The chain has TRBV5-1 and TRBJ1-6; D is perhaps TRBD1 (5 bases). The CDR3 has 15 residues. V dropped 1 base and J dropped 8 bases, with 13 bases sitting between them. Looked up from germline, CDR1 is SGHRS and CDR2 is YFSETQ. In nucleotides, the CDR3 is TGCGCCAGCAGCTTGCGGGACCCAGCAGATTCACCCCTCCACTTT. It specifies CASSLRDPADSPLHF.

V gene TRBV7-9 combines with J gene TRBJ2-1; no firm D call. This CDR3 has 12 amino acids. CDR1 is SEHNR, CDR2 FQNEAQ, per germline (reference sequence). V lost 0 bases to trimming and J lost 6 bases, with 3 bases between them. CDR3: CASSLALNEQFF. Written as DNA, the CDR3 is TGTGCCAGCAGCTTAGCCCTCAATGAGCAGTTCTTC.

The chain has TRBV7-2 and TRBJ1-1, with TRBD1 identical over 12 bases. The CDR3 is 16 residues long. Germline V gene lookup returns CDR1 SGHTA and CDR2 FQGNSA. Trimming cost V 2 bases and J 3 bases; bases outside gene matches: 4. Here the CDR3 reads CASSLLRDRGHTEAFF. The CDR3 region has the DNA TGTGCCAGCAGCTTACTCCGGGACAGGGGGCACACTGAAGCTTTCTTT.

This clone was counted between two and nine times. The rearrangement links TRBV7-2 to TRBJ2-1; 7 bases agree with TRBD2. Germline V lookup: CDR1 SGHTA, CDR2 FQGNSA. V shed 11 bases and J 3 bases; nucleotides not matched to a gene: 7. The CDR3 is 13 amino acids. CDR3 DNA: TGTGCCGGCCGGGCTAGCGGCTACAATGAGCAGTTCTTC. Protein: CAGRASGYNEQFF. The full variable domain, rest sourced from reference TRBV7-2 and TRBJ2-1, is GAGVSQSPSNKVTEKGKDVELRCDPISGHTALYWYRQSLGQGLEFLIYFQGNSAPDKSGLPSDRFSAERTGGSVSTLTIQRTQQEDSAVYLCAGRASGYNEQFFGPGTRLTVL.

The chain is built from TRBV18 and TRBJ2-7, with a tentative D call TRBD2 (5 bases). The CDR3 sequence is 16 residues long. Germline assignment: CDR1 KGHSH and CDR2 LQKENI. Deletions cut 3 bases from V and 2 bases from J, with 17 bases between. The CDR3 sequence is CASSPYSEGSAYEQYF. The CDR3 DNA follows: TGTGCCAGCTCACCGTATTCAGAGGGCTCCGCCTACGAGCAGTACTTC. Looking up the rest from reference TRBV18 and TRBJ2-7 gives the full variable domain: NAGVMQNPRHLVRRRGQEARLRCSPMKGHSHVYWYRQLPEEGLKFMVYLQKENIIDESGMPKERFSAEFPKEGPSILRIQQVVRGDSAAYFCASSPYSEGSAYEQYFGPGTRLTVT.

This clone was seen only a few times. V usage is TRBV19 and J usage is TRBJ1-2; a weak D match, TRBD1 (6 bases). This CDR3 is 15 amino acids long. Trimming stripped 1 base from V and 4 bases from J, with 13 bases between. CDR1 and CDR2 (germline): LNHDA, SQIVND (reference sequence). CDR3 sequence (DNA): TGTGCCAGTAGTATAGGGGCAGGGGTGGCCTATGGCTACACCTTC. It specifies CASSIGAGVAYGYTF.

This clone was observed once. The chain is built from TRBV19 and TRBJ1-1; maybe TRBD1 (6 bases). Trimming cost V 5 bases and J 4 bases, with 14 bases left between them. The CDR3 totals 14 residues. The germline gives CDR1 LNHDA, CDR2 SQIVND (reference sequence). The CDR3 region has the DNA TGTGCCAGTAGTGCACAGGGATGGAGCACTGAAGCTTTCTTT. This translates into CASSAQGWSTEAFF.

This clone was recorded only once. V and J are TRBV11-2 and TRBJ2-1, with TRBD1 identical over 8 bases. Germline-derived CDR1 and CDR2 are SGHAT and FQNNGV. This CDR3 spans 16 amino acids. Unmatched junction bases numbered 5, after V lost 3 bases and J lost 1 base. The DNA for the CDR3 is TGTGCCAGCAGCTTCACTACAGGGGGTTCCTACAATGAGCAGTTCTTC. Protein product: CASSFTTGGSYNEQFF.

The rearrangement links TRBV9 to TRBJ2-3; the D gene is possibly TRBD2 (5 bases). Trimming removed 3 bases at V and 0 bases at J, with 17 bases between. Germline V gene data show CDR1 as SGDLS and CDR2 as YYNGEE. The CDR3 covers 17 residues. CDR3 protein: CASSGSGAGFSTDTQYF. DNA of the CDR3: TGTGCCAGCAGCGGGAGCGGCGCGGGCTTTAGCACAGATACGCAGTATTTT. Filled out from reference TRBV9 and TRBJ2-3, the complete variable domain reads DSGVTQTPKHLITATGQRVTLRCSPRSGDLSVYWYQQSLDQGLQFLIQYYNGEERAKGNILERFSAQQFPDLHSELNLSSLELGDSALYFCASSGSGAGFSTDTQYFGPGTRLTVL.

By share, this clone counts as medium-sized (0.01 to 0.1%). This sequence joins TRBV11-2 and TRBJ1-1; D possibly corresponds to TRBD1 (6 bases). Germline CDR1 and CDR2: SGHAT and FQNNGV. V dropped 3 bases and J dropped 1 base, with 6 bases sitting between them. The CDR3 loop spans 13 amino acids. The CDR3 DNA sequence: TGTGCCAGCAGCTTGACAGGGAACACTGAAGCTTTCTTT. Translated, it gives CASSLTGNTEAFF.